These 22 T cell receptor beta chains were all obtained from the same sample, sequenced in a study of shared clonotypes between healthy human individuals. It was CD45RO-negative cells, positively selected for CCR7, that made up naive CD8 cells, with terminally differentiated effector memory CD45RA+ cells excluded. The repertoire was sequenced with immunoSEQ multiplex PCR; TCRdb's copy has only in-frame clones and lacks some. This table has over 2 million clones, 85% to 95% appearing once. Specimen: naive CD8+ T cells sorted from blood. These TCRs come from a man in his late teens or twenties in good health.

The chain employs TRBV5-1 and TRBJ2-7; tentative D call: TRBD2 (5 bases). The CDR3 is 11 amino acids. CDR1 is SGHRS, CDR2 YFSETQ, per germline. V lost 2 bases, J lost 7 bases, and 7 bases lay in between. The CDR3 region is CASSFSEEQYF. CDR3 coding DNA: TGCGCCAGCAGCTTTAGCGAAGAGCAGTACTTC.

The rearrangement links TRBV10-2 to TRBJ1-4; possibly TRBD1 for D (5 bases). The V gene's germline CDR1 is WSHSY and CDR2 SAAADI. Trimming stripped 2 bases from V and 8 bases from J, with 12 bases between. The CDR3 is 14 amino acids. DNA of the CDR3: TGCGCCAGCAGTGAGGCAGGGAGGAACGAAAAACTGTTTTTT. Its protein product is CASSEAGRNEKLFF.

This clone was counted a few times. The chain recombines TRBV7-8 with TRBJ2-7, with 8 bases fitting TRBD2. This CDR3 has 15 amino acids. J gave up 5 bases and V 6 bases, and 12 bases lay outside the gene matches. The germline V gene encodes CDR1 SGHVS and CDR2 FQNEAQ. The CDR3 nucleotides are TGTGCCAGCAGAGGTAGCGGGGTGGGGCTGGACGAGCAGTACTTC. It encodes CASRGSGVGLDEQYF.

Note on this clone: At the DNA level, this CDR3 is encoded by other sequences in the same sample as well. The gene calls are TRBV9 and TRBJ2-7; D call uncertain. This CDR3 region has 14 residues. V was clipped by 0 bases and J by 0 bases, with 7 bases between them. Germline V gives CDR1 SGDLS, CDR2 YYNGEE. The chain's CDR3 is CASSVGVSSYEQYF. The CDR3 nucleotides are TGTGCCAGCAGCGTAGGTGTCAGCTCCTACGAGCAGTACTTC.

The rearrangement links TRBV4-1 to TRBJ2-7, with 14 bases aligning to TRBD2. The CDR3 consists of 17 residues. Germline V gene data show CDR1 as MGHRA and CDR2 as YSYEKL. With 1 base clipped from V and 6 bases from J, the junction kept 8 bases outside the gene matches. The CDR3 region has the DNA TGCGCCAGCAGCCAAGGCCCGGGACTAGCGGGAGTTGGCGAGCAGTACTTC. Amino acid sequence: CASSQGPGLAGVGEQYF.

The CDR3 loop reads CASSQGGESYGYTF. The CDR3 coding sequence is TGTGCCAGCAGCCAAGGGGGGGAGAGCTATGGCTACACCTTC. This sequence joins TRBV4-2 and TRBJ1-2, with D possibly matching TRBD1 (5 bases). Germline V CDR1 and CDR2: LGHNA, YNFKEQ. The CDR3 sequence is 14 residues long. V lost 1 base and J 4 bases, leaving 10 bases between the germline ends.

J is TRBJ2-7 and V is TRBV14; a possible D gene is TRBD2 (6 bases). The germline V gene has CDR1 SGHDN and CDR2 FVKESK. The length of the CDR3 is 14 residues. V gave up 0 bases and J gave up 5 bases, with 11 bases separating them. The CDR3 loop is CASSQEGWGDEQYF. The CDR3 DNA is TGTGCCAGCAGCCAAGAGGGTTGGGGGGACGAGCAGTACTTC.

The chain employs TRBV6-5 and TRBJ1-1; D not resolved. V lost 0 bases and J 0 bases, leaving 11 bases between the germline ends. The CDR3 extends over 16 amino acids. CDR1 and CDR2 (germline): MNHEY, SVGAGI. The DNA for the CDR3 is TGTGCCAGCAGTTACTCGGTGGATCTCATGAACACTGAAGCTTTCTTT. Residues: CASSYSVDLMNTEAFF.

This chain connects TRBV4-1 to TRBJ1-3, with unresolved D. The CDR3 covers 15 residues. V shed 1 base and J shed 0 bases, with 7 bases lying between them. CDR1 is MGHRA and CDR2 is YSYEKL in the germline V gene. The CDR3 DNA reads as TGCGCCAGCAGCCAAGGAATCCCCTCTGGAAACACCATATATTTT. Residues: CASSQGIPSGNTIYF.

This clone was recorded only once. The chain carries TRBV19 and TRBJ2-1, with D perhaps TRBD1 (6 bases). The germline gives CDR1 LNHDA, CDR2 SQIVND (reference sequence). Trimming cost V 2 bases and J 4 bases, with 15 bases left between them. This CDR3 spans 16 amino acids. CDR3 sequence reads: CASSIRGWPGYNEQFF. The CDR3 DNA reads TGTGCCAGTAGTATAAGGGGGTGGCCGGGGTACAATGAGCAGTTCTTC.

The chain couples TRBV4-1 to TRBJ1-2; possible D gene TRBD1, 6 bases. The V gene's germline CDR1 is MGHRA and CDR2 YSYEKL. This CDR3 comprises 14 residues. V was pared by 0 bases and J by 7 bases, with 12 bases between. In nucleotides, the CDR3 is TGCGCCAGCAGCCAAGATCCCATCAGGGGTGGCTACACCTTC. Protein: CASSQDPIRGGYTF.

This clone has just one count. The chain combines TRBV27 with TRBJ2-7; TRBD1 matches at 8 bases. Germline CDR1 is MNHEY and CDR2 is SMNVEV (reference sequence). The trim removed 2 bases at V and 5 bases at J, leaving 5 bases unmatched. This CDR3 has 14 residues. The CDR3 sequence: CASSLRQGAHEQYF. Written as DNA, the CDR3 is TGTGCCAGCAGTTTACGGCAGGGGGCCCACGAGCAGTACTTC.

V is TRBV5-6 and J is TRBJ2-1; the D is unclear. Germline V gene sequence: CDR1 SGHDT, CDR2 YYEEEE. The V gene lost 3 bases and the J gene lost 6 bases, with 13 bases spanning the gap. The CDR3 is made up of 14 amino acids. The CDR3 loop reads CASSSNLRFNEQFF. The CDR3 region has the DNA TGTGCCAGCAGCTCAAACCTGCGATTCAATGAGCAGTTCTTC.

The rearrangement uses TRBV19 and TRBJ2-5; no clear D. Germline CDR1 is LNHDA and CDR2 is SQIVND (reference sequence). V lost 5 bases and J lost 2, with 12 bases in between. The CDR3 runs to 14 residues. The CDR3 here is CASSSGSIQETQYF. The CDR3 DNA reads TGTGCCAGTAGTTCAGGCAGTATTCAAGAGACCCAGTACTTC.

Comment on this clone: This sample also contains other DNA sequences that code for the same CDR3. This sequence joins TRBV7-9 and TRBJ1-1; 7 nucleotides agree with TRBD1. Germline V gene data show CDR1 as SEHNR and CDR2 as FQNEAQ (reference sequence). This CDR3 has 12 residues. V was clipped by 5 bases and J by 7 bases; unmatched bases: 4. Written as DNA, the CDR3 is TGTGCCAGCAGCCAGGGGGGGAGTGAAGCTTTCTTT. Amino acids: CASSQGGSEAFF. The full variable domain, with the rest looked up from reference TRBV7-9 and TRBJ1-1, is DTGVSQNPRHKITKRGQNVTFRCDPISEHNRLYWYRQTLGQGPEFLTYFQNEAQLEKSRLLSDRFSAERPKGSFSTLEIQRTEQGDSAMYLCASSQGGSEAFFGQGTRLTVV.

This clone has a single count. The V gene is TRBV4-2, the J gene TRBJ2-7; the D call may be TRBD1 or TRBD2 (6 bases each). The germline gives CDR1 LGHNA, CDR2 YNFKEQ. V gave up 3 bases and J gave up 2 bases, with 23 bases separating them. The CDR3 has 18 amino acids. CDR3 in DNA: TGTGCCAGCAGCCACCGATCTCCTGGAGGGGGGACGACCTACGAGCAGTACTTC. Protein: CASSHRSPGGGTTYEQYF.

The chain recombines TRBV20-1 with TRBJ1-1; weak D call: TRBD1 (6 bases). With 1 base removed from V and 11 bases from J, the gap between germline ends came to 8 bases. From germline, CDR1 is DFQATT and CDR2 SNEGSKA (reference sequence). The CDR3 runs 10 residues. The CDR3 DNA follows: TGCAGTGCTAGAGCAGGGGCTGCTTTCTTT. Encoded protein: CSARAGAAFF.

In its sample, this clone was seen a few times. This sample also contains other DNA sequences that code for the same CDR3. The rearrangement links TRBV6-5 to TRBJ2-3, with D hard to call. V shed 2 bases and J shed 3 bases, with 3 bases lying between them. CDR3 size: 12 residues. CDR1 is MNHEY, CDR2 SVGAGI, per germline. The CDR3 spells CASSYGTDTQYF. DNA for the CDR3: TGTGCCAGCAGTTACGGGACAGATACGCAGTATTTT.

The chain recombines TRBV6-5 with TRBJ2-7; the match to TRBD2 covers 12 bases. In germline, CDR1 is MNHEY, CDR2 SVGAGI. The J segment lost 2 bases and the V segment lost 9 bases, leaving 8 bases of the junction unmatched. The CDR3 length is 15 residues. The CDR3 sequence is CASIQLAGGTYEQYF. The CDR3 DNA is TGTGCCAGTATACAACTAGCGGGAGGTACCTACGAGCAGTACTTC.

The rearrangement links TRBV7-9 to TRBJ2-1; 7 nucleotides line up with TRBD1. Trimming at V came to 5 bases and at J to 10 bases, leaving 2 bases not matched to a gene. The CDR3 consists of 11 residues. The germline gives CDR1 SEHNR, CDR2 FQNEAQ (reference sequence). The CDR3 bases are TGTGCCAGCAGCCAGGGACAGGAGCAGTTCTTC. Encoded protein: CASSQGQEQFF.

This chain joins TRBV4-3 and TRBJ2-1; 8 nucleotides match TRBD2. The CDR3 has 15 amino acids. CDR1 and CDR2 (germline): LGHNA, YSLEER. V lost 0 bases and J lost 8; bases outside the gene matches: 6. The chain's CDR3 is CASSQESSGYYEQFF. CDR3 nucleotide sequence: TGCGCCAGCAGCCAAGAGTCTAGCGGGTATTATGAGCAGTTCTTC.

The CDR3 sequence is CASSETDYNEQFF. The CDR3 DNA reads TGTGCCAGCAGTGAAACCGACTACAATGAGCAGTTCTTC. The chain couples TRBV25-1 to TRBJ2-1; D unresolved. V lost 2 bases to trimming and J lost 3 bases, with 5 bases between them. The CDR3 is 13 residues long. From germline, CDR1 is MGHDK and CDR2 SYGVNS.